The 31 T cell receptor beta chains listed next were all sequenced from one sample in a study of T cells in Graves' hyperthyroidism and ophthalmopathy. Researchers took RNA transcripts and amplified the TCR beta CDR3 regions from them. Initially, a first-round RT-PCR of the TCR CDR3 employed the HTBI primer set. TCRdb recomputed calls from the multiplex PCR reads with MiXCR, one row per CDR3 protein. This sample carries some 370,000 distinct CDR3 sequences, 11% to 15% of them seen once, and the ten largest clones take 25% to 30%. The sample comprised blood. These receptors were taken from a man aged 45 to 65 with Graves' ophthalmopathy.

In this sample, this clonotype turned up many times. CDR3 nucleotides: TGCAGTGCTAGAGCGGTCTCGGTGGCGGGAGCGCGCCGCCCCACAGATACGCAGTATTTT. Translating it yields CSARAVSVAGARRPTDTQYF. The genes are TRBV20-1 and TRBJ2-3, with 7 bases matching TRBD2. Looked up from germline, CDR1 is DFQATT and CDR2 is SNEGSKA (reference sequence). The CDR3 has 20 residues. With 1 base clipped from V and 2 bases from J, the junction kept 21 bases outside the gene matches.

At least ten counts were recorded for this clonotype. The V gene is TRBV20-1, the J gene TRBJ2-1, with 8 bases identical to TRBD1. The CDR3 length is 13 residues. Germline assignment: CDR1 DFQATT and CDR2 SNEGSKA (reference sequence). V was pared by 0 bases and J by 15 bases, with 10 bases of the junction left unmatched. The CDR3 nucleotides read TGCAGTGCTAGAGATCCAACAGGACAGGGTCTGTTCTTC. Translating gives CSARDPTGQGLFF.

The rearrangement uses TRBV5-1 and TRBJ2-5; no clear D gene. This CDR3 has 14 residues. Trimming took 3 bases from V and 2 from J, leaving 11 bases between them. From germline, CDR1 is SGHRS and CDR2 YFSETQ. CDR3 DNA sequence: TGCGCCAGCAGCTCCGCAGGTGGACAAGAGACCCAGTACTTC. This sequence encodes CASSSAGGQETQYF.

The CDR3 reads CASSTDEGQFF. CDR3 in DNA: TGTGCCAGCAGCACCGACGAGGGGCAGTTCTTC. This sequence joins TRBV6-2 or TRBV6-3 and TRBJ2-1, with D perhaps TRBD2 (5 bases). Per the germline V gene, CDR1 is MNHEY and CDR2 is SVGEGT. Trimming stripped 6 bases from V and 12 bases from J, with 12 bases between. This CDR3 has 11 residues.

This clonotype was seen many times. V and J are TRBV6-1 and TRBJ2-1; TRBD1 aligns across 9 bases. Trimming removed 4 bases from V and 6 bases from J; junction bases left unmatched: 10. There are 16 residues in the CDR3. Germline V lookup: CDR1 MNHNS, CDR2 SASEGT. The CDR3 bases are TGTGCCAGCAGTGCCCCAGGGACAGGGAGGTCCAATGAGCAGTTCTTC. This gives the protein CASSAPGTGRSNEQFF.

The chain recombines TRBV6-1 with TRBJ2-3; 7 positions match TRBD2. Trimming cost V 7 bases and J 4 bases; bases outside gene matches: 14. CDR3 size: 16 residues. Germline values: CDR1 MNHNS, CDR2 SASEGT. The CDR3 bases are TGTGCCAGCACTAGGGTTCTAGCGGCTGTCGCAGATACGCAGTATTTT. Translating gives CASTRVLAAVADTQYF.

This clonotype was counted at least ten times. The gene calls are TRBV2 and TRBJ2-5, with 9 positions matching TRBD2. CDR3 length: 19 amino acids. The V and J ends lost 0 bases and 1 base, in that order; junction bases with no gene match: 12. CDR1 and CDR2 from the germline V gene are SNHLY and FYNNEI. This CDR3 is CASSEAMGRVAGAQETQYF. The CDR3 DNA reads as TGTGCCAGCAGTGAAGCGATGGGTAGAGTAGCGGGAGCCCAAGAGACCCAGTACTTC.

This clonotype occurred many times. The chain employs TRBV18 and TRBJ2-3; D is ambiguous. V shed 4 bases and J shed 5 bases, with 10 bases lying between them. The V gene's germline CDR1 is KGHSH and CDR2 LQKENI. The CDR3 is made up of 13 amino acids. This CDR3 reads CASSLHKGDTQYF. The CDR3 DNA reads TGTGCCAGCTCACTCCATAAGGGAGATACGCAGTATTTT.

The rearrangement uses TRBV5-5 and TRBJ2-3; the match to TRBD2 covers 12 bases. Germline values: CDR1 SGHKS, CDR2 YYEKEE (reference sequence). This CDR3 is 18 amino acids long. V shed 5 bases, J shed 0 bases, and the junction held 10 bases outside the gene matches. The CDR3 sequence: CASRMTSGSTTSTDTQYF. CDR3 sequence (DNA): TGTGCCAGCAGAATGACTAGCGGGAGCACCACTAGCACAGATACGCAGTATTTT.

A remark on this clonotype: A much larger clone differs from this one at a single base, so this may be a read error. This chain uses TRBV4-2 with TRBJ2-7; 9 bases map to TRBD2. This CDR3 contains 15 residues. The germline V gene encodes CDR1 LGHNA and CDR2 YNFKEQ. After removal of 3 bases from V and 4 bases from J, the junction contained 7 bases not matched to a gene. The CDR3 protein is CASSHSASGTYEQYF. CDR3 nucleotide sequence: TGTGCCAGCAGCCATAGCGCTAGCGGGACTTACGAGCAGTACTTC.

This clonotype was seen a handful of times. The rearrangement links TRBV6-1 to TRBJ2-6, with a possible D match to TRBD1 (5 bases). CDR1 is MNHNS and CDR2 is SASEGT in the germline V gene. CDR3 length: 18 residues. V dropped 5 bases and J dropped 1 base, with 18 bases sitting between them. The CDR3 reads CASSLMVQDTSGANVLTF. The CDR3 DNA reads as TGTGCCAGCAGTCTCATGGTTCAGGACACGTCTGGGGCCAACGTCCTGACTTTC.

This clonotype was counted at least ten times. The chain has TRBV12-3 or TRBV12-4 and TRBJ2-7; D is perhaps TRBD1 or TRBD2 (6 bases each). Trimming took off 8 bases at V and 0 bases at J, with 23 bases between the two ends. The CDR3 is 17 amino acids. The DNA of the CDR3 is TGTGCCAGCGGATTGGGGGTATGGGGGGCTAGCTCCTACGAGCAGTACTTC. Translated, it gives CASGLGVWGASSYEQYF.

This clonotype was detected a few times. CDR3 sequence reads: CASSPRTGGKLFF. In DNA, the CDR3 is TGTGCCAGCAGTCCCCGGACAGGGGGAAAACTGTTTTTT. The chain employs TRBV27 and TRBJ1-4; 10 bases are a match to TRBD1. This CDR3 region has 13 residues. Germline assignment: CDR1 MNHEY and CDR2 SMNVEV (reference sequence). Trimming took 5 bases from V and 10 from J; bases not matched to a gene: 4. The full variable domain, rest sourced from reference TRBV27 and TRBJ1-4, is EAQVTQNPRYLITVTGKKLTVTCSQNMNHEYMSWYRQDPGLGLRQIYYSMNVEVTDKGDVPEGYKVSRKEKRNFPLILESPSPNQTSLYFCASSPRTGGKLFFGSGTQLSVL.

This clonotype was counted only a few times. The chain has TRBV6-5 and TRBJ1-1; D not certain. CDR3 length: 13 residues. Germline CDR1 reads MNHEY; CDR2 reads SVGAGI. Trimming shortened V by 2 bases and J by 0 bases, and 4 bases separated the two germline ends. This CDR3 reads CASSYRMNTEAFF. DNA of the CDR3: TGTGCCAGCAGTTACCGAATGAACACTGAAGCTTTCTTT.

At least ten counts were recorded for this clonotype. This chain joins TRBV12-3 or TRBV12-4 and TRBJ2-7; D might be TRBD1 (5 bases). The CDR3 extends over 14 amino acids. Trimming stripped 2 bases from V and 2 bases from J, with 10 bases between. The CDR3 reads CASSLYTGPYEQYF. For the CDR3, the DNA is TGTGCCAGCAGTTTATATACAGGTCCCTACGAGCAGTACTTC.

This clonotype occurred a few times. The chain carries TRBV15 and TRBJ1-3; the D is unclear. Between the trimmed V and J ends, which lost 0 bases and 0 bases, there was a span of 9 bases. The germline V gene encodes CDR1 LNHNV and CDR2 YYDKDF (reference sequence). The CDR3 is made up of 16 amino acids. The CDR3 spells CATSRDYRGSGNTIYF. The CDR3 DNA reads TGTGCCACCAGCAGAGATTACAGAGGCTCTGGAAACACCATATATTTT.

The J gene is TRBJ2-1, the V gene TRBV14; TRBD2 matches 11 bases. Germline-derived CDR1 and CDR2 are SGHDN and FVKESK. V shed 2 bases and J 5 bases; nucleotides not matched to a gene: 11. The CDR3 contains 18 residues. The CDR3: CASSQPRLAGNMDNEQFF. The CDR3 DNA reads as TGTGCCAGCAGCCAACCGAGACTAGCGGGAAATATGGACAATGAGCAGTTCTTC.

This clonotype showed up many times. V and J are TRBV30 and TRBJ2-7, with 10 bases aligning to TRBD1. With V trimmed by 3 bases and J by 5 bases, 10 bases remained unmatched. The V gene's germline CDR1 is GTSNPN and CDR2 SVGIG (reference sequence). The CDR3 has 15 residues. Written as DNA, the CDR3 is TGTGCCTGGAGAAACCGGGACAGGGGTTTACACGAGCAGTACTTC. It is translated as CAWRNRDRGLHEQYF.

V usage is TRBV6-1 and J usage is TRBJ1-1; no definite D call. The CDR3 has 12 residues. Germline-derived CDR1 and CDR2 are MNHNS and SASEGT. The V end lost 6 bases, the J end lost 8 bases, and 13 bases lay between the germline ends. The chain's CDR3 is CASSPEGIEAFF. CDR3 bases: TGTGCCAGCAGCCCGGAAGGTATAGAAGCTTTCTTT.

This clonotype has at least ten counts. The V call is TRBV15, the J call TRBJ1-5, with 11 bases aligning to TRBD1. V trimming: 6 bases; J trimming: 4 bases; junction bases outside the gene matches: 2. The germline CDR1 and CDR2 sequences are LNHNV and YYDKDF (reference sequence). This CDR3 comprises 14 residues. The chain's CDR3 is CATSWDRGNQPQHF. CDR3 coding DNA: TGTGCCACCAGTTGGGACAGGGGGAATCAGCCCCAGCATTTT.

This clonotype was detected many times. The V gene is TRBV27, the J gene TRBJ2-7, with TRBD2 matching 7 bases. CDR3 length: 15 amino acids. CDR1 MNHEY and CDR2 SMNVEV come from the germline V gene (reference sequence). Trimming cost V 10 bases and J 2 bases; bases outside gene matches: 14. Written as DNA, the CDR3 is TGTGCCACCATTGGATGGCGGGGAGGGACCTACGAGCAGTACTTC. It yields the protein CATIGWRGGTYEQYF.

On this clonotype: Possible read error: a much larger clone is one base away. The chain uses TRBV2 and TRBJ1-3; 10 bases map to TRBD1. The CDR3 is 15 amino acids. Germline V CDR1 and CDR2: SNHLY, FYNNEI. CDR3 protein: CASSTRTGGGNTIHF. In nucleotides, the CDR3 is TGTGCCAGCAGTACCAGGACAGGGGGTGGAAACACCATACATTTT.

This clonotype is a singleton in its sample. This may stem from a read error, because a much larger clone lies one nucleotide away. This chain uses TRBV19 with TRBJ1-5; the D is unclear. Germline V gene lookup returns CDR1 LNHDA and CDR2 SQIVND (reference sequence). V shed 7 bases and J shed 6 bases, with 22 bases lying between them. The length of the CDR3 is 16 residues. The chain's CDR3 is CASNAASGYDGQPQHF. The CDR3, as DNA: TGTGCCAGTAATGCAGCCTCTGGGTATGACGGTCAGCCCCAGCATTTT.

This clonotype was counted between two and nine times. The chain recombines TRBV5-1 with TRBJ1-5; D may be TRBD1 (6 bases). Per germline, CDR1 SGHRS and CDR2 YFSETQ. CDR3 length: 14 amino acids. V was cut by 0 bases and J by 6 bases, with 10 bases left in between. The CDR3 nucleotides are TGCGCCAGCAGCTTGGTAGGGGGGGCTCAGCCCCAGCATTTT. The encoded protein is CASSLVGGAQPQHF.

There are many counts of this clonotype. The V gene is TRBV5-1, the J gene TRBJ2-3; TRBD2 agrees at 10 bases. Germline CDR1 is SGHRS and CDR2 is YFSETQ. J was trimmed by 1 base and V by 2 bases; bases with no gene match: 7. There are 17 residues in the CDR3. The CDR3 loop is CASSFTGLASRTDTQYF. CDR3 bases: TGCGCCAGCAGCTTCACGGGACTAGCGAGCCGCACAGATACGCAGTATTTT.

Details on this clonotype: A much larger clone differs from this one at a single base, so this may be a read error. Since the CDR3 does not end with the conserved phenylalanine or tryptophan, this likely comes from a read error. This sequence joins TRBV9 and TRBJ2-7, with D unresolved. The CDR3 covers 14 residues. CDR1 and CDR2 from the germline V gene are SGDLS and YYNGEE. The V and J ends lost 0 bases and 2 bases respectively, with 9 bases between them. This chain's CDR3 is CASSVESSAYEQYL. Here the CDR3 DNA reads TGTGCCAGCAGCGTAGAATCGAGCGCCTACGAGCAGTACCTC.

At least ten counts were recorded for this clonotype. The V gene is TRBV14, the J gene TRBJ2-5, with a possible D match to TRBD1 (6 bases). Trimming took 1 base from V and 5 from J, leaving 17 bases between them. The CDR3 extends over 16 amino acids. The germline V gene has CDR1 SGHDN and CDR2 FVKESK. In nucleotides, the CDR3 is TGTGCCAGCAGCCAAGCAGGCAGGGGAGAATGGGAGACCCAGTACTTC. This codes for CASSQAGRGEWETQYF.

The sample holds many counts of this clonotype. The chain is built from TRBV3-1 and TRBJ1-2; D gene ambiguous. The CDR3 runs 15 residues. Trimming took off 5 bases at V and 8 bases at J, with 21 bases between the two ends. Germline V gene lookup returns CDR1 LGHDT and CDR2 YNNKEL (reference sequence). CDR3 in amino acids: CASSSFISSPGGYTF. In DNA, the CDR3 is TGTGCCAGCAGCTCTTTTATTTCAAGTCCTGGCGGCTACACCTTC.

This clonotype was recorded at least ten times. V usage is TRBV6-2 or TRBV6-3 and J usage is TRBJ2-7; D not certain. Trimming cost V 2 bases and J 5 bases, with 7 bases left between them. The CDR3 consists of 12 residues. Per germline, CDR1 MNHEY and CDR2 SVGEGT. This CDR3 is CASSYGGHEQYF. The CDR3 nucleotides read TGTGCCAGCAGTTACGGTGGACACGAGCAGTACTTC.

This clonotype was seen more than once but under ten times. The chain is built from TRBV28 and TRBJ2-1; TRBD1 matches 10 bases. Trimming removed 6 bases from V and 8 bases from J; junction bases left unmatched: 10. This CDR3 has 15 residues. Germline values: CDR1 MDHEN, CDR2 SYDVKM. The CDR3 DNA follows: TGTGCCAGCAGATACACCGGGACAGGGGCGGATGAGCAGTTCTTC. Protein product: CASRYTGTGADEQFF.

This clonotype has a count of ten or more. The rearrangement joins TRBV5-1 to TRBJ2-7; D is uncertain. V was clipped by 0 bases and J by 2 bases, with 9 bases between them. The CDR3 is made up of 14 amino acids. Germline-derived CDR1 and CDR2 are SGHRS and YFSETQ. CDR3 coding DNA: TGCGCCAGCAGCTTGGAGGTAGGAACCTACGAGCAGTACTTC. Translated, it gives CASSLEVGTYEQYF.